A selection of T cell receptor beta chains follows, all from one sample in a study of blood T cell repertoires in COVID-19. This table comes from immunoSEQ multiplex PCR, and its TCRdb copy is limited to in-frame clones, with some not included. Of about 280,000 clones detected, 88% appear once; the ten largest clones hold about 1%. Sequencing was carried out using PBMCs or T cells enriched from blood (not recorded which). The receptors shown here come from a woman aged 25 to 39 who had recovered from COVID-19. The CDR3 runs from the conserved cysteine through the conserved F or W. Each record gives: J gene, V gene, clone size, CDR3 protein. Size is stated for part of the rows, as once, few or many counts, or as a class when the clone is expanded.

J: TRBJ1-5; V: TRBV6-2/TRBV6-3; size: few; CDR3: CASSYYINREEPQHF
J: TRBJ1-1; V: TRBV30; size: -; CDR3: CAWTGLNTEAFF
J: TRBJ2-7; V: TRBV27; size: -; CDR3: CASSFSGTRPYEQYF
J: TRBJ2-7; V: TRBV19; size: -; CDR3: CASTQGQGTYEQYF
J: TRBJ2-7; V: TRBV28; size: -; CDR3: CASSGGLALSSYEQYF
J: TRBJ2-1; V: TRBV7-6; size: once; CDR3: CASSWSGQGYNEQFF
J: TRBJ1-6; V: TRBV28; size: -; CDR3: CATLRRVWNSPLHF
J: TRBJ2-1; V: TRBV18; size: -; CDR3: CASSRQGLNPEQFF
J: TRBJ1-1; V: TRBV6-5; size: once; CDR3: CATRSVGESSF
J: TRBJ2-7; V: TRBV5-6; size: -; CDR3: CASSFSGTGRDEQYF
J: TRBJ1-5; V: TRBV7-2; size: once; CDR3: CASSSGQTVSNQPQHF
J: TRBJ2-7; V: TRBV27; size: -; CDR3: CASSLAGRSGDEQYF
J: TRBJ2-5; V: TRBV11-3; size: once; CDR3: CASSLGIHRGQETQYF
J: TRBJ2-5; V: TRBV7-2; size: -; CDR3: CASSLRWGLYQETQYF
J: TRBJ1-5; V: TRBV7-9; size: -; CDR3: CASSTTGQGVDPQHF
J: TRBJ1-2; V: TRBV5-4; size: once; CDR3: CASRPDRGKDGYTF
J: TRBJ1-4; V: TRBV18; size: once; CDR3: CASSPPPGTAHEKLFF
J: TRBJ1-5; V: TRBV20-1; size: -; CDR3: CSASYYKQGNNQPQHF
J: TRBJ1-5; V: TRBV2; size: -; CDR3: CASNPTYRDQPQHF
J: TRBJ2-3; V: TRBV21-1; size: -; CDR3: CASKGPSRLPFAPTDTQYF
J: TRBJ2-2; V: TRBV3-1/TRBV3-2; size: -; CDR3: CASSQVGQGAGELFF
J: TRBJ2-7; V: TRBV11-2; size: -; CDR3: CASSLVRGPSYEQYF
J: TRBJ1-2; V: TRBV2; size: -; CDR3: CASALFLTGGHGYTF
J: TRBJ2-3; V: TRBV5-1; size: -; CDR3: CASSAGQGFYTDTQYF
J: TRBJ1-3; V: TRBV7-6; size: once; CDR3: CASSLLLFAGARVLAGNTIYF
J: TRBJ2-7; V: TRBV3-1/TRBV3-2; size: once; CDR3: CASSQGLDTSYEQYF
J: TRBJ1-5; V: TRBV19; size: few; CDR3: CASSIGHSGQPQHF
J: TRBJ2-1; V: TRBV6-5; size: -; CDR3: CASSRREGRYNEQFF
J: TRBJ1-2; V: TRBV27; size: -; CDR3: CASKTGVVHGYTF
J: TRBJ1-2; V: TRBV3-1/TRBV3-2; size: -; CDR3: CASSQGDYRDRVWDYTF
J: TRBJ2-5; V: TRBV9; size: -; CDR3: CASASGGLGETQYF
J: TRBJ1-2; V: TRBV5-5; size: -; CDR3: CASSSWDRGHDNYGYTF
J: TRBJ1-5; V: TRBV28; size: once; CDR3: CASSLTGTSVYSNQPQHF
J: TRBJ1-1; V: TRBV29-1; size: -; CDR3: CSVGPRQGHTEAFF
J: TRBJ1-4; V: TRBV11-2; size: -; CDR3: CASSLTLDRGRSKLFF
J: TRBJ2-3; V: TRBV18; size: few; CDR3: CASSRDREPTDTQYF
J: TRBJ1-1; V: TRBV19; size: -; CDR3: CASSIVGGYTEAFF
J: TRBJ1-4; V: TRBV7-8; size: -; CDR3: CASSRSTGLNEKLFF
J: TRBJ1-2; V: TRBV27; size: -; CDR3: CASSMIGNWNGYTF
J: TRBJ1-3; V: TRBV19; size: -; CDR3: CASSSLGEGGSGNTIYF
J: TRBJ2-2; V: TRBV10-3; size: -; CDR3: CAISDRASGRTNTGELFF